Presented here are 27 T cell receptor beta chains from one specimen sequenced in a study of cytomegalovirus exposure and HLA in healthy donors. Assay used: immunoSEQ multiplex PCR; TCRdb lists only in-frame clones, some missing. The data contain 140,000 to 150,000 clones, approximately 90% of them seen just once; the ten biggest clones take up about 0.7%. The sequenced sample consisted of PBMCs. These receptors came from a man between 18 and 29 years old in good health and CMV-seronegative.

The chain employs TRBV5-4 and TRBJ1-2, with 7 bases identical to TRBD1. The germline CDR1 and CDR2 sequences are SGHNT and YYREEE (reference sequence). V shed 0 bases, J shed 4 bases, and the junction held 9 bases outside the gene matches. The CDR3 contains 16 residues. CDR3 DNA sequence: TGTGCCAGCAGCTTGGGCCAGGGGGGACTCTCCTATGGCTACACCTTC. Amino acids: CASSLGQGGLSYGYTF.

The chain carries TRBV7-9 and TRBJ1-5; no clear D. Germline values: CDR1 SEHNR, CDR2 FQNEAQ (reference sequence). The CDR3 sequence is 14 residues long. V was cut by 5 bases and J by 1 base, with 9 bases left in between. CDR3 region: CASSVSGSNQPQHF. CDR3 bases: TGTGCCAGCAGCGTAAGCGGGAGCAATCAGCCCCAGCATTTT.

This clone was counted a few times. V gene TRBV7-6 combines with J gene TRBJ2-3, with D possibly matching TRBD2 (6 bases). Germline V CDR1 and CDR2: SGHVS, FNYEAQ. Trimming stripped 2 bases from V and 5 bases from J, with 11 bases between. The CDR3 runs to 14 residues. The CDR3 region is CASSLKNSGDTQYF. CDR3 DNA sequence: TGTGCCAGCAGCTTAAAGAATAGCGGAGATACGCAGTATTTT.

V usage is TRBV7-2 and J usage is TRBJ1-1, with D unresolved. The V gene lost 2 bases and the J gene lost 4 bases, with 11 bases spanning the gap. Germline V gene sequence: CDR1 SGHTA, CDR2 FQGNSA. The CDR3 length is 14 residues. The CDR3 DNA reads as TGTGCCAGCAGCTTACAGACCGGGAGCACTGAAGCTTTCTTT. This translates into CASSLQTGSTEAFF.

The J gene is TRBJ2-1, the V gene TRBV18; a weak D match, TRBD2 (6 bases). The CDR3 sequence is 13 residues long. The ends were cut back, 0 bases at V and 8 bases at J, with 8 bases in the middle. Looked up from germline, CDR1 is KGHSH and CDR2 is LQKENI. The CDR3 is CASSPPGGDEQFF. CDR3 sequence (DNA): TGTGCCAGCTCACCACCGGGCGGGGATGAGCAGTTCTTC.

This chain connects TRBV9 to TRBJ2-5, with 12 bases identical to TRBD2. The CDR3 runs 16 residues. Germline V gene lookup returns CDR1 SGDLS and CDR2 YYNGEE. J was trimmed by 4 bases and V by 0 bases; bases with no gene match: 4. CDR3 loop: CASSVASGGAGETQYF. In DNA form, the CDR3 reads TGTGCCAGCAGCGTAGCTAGCGGGGGGGCCGGAGAGACCCAGTACTTC.

The chain uses TRBV7-2 and TRBJ2-3, with 9 bases that match TRBD1. V shed 5 bases, J shed 5 bases, and the junction held 8 bases outside the gene matches. The germline V gene has CDR1 SGHTA and CDR2 FQGNSA. There are 15 residues in the CDR3. CDR3 sequence: CASSPQTGGRDTQYF. The CDR3 DNA reads as TGTGCCAGCAGCCCCCAGACAGGGGGGAGAGATACGCAGTATTTT.

The CDR3 reads CASRPDRNEAFF. The DNA for the CDR3 is TGCGCCAGCAGACCAGACAGGAATGAAGCTTTCTTT. This chain uses TRBV10-2 with TRBJ1-1; D may be TRBD1 (6 bases). In germline, CDR1 is WSHSY, CDR2 SAAADI. V was clipped by 6 bases and J by 7 bases, with 12 bases between them. This CDR3 region has 12 residues.

The chain combines TRBV5-1 with TRBJ1-2, with a possible D match to TRBD1 (5 bases). Trimming took 2 bases from V and 6 from J, leaving 14 bases between them. Germline assignment: CDR1 SGHRS and CDR2 YFSETQ. The CDR3 runs to 14 residues. The DNA for the CDR3 is TGCGCCAGCAGCTTAGGTCAGGGATTCGATGGCTACACCTTC. Translation gives CASSLGQGFDGYTF.

This clone was seen once. The CDR3 protein is CASSFPASNEQFF. The CDR3 DNA sequence: TGTGCCAGCAGCTTTCCCGCGTCAAATGAGCAGTTCTTC. The V call is TRBV5-5, the J call TRBJ2-1; no clear D gene. V was cut by 2 bases and J by 7 bases, with 10 bases left in between. The CDR3 extends over 13 amino acids. The germline V gene encodes CDR1 SGHKS and CDR2 YYEKEE (reference sequence).

With respect to this clone: Other nucleotide sequences from this sample produce the same CDR3. The CDR3 region is CASSLYTDTQYF. The CDR3 DNA sequence: TGTGCCAGCAGCTTATACACAGATACGCAGTATTTT. V and J are TRBV7-2 and TRBJ2-3; D uncertain. V shed 2 bases and J shed 2 bases, with 2 bases lying between them. Germline values: CDR1 SGHTA, CDR2 FQGNSA. CDR3 length: 12 residues.

The rearrangement uses TRBV5-1 and TRBJ1-1; D is possibly TRBD1 (6 bases). Trimming removed 2 bases from V and 4 bases from J, with 12 bases in between. CDR3 size: 14 residues. Germline V gene lookup returns CDR1 SGHRS and CDR2 YFSETQ. CDR3 residues: CASSLQGGSTEAFF. The CDR3 region has the DNA TGCGCCAGCAGCTTACAGGGAGGGAGCACTGAAGCTTTCTTT.

The chain joins TRBV15 to TRBJ2-1; 9 bases agree with TRBD1. The germline gives CDR1 LNHNV, CDR2 YYDKDF (reference sequence). V gave up 1 base and J gave up 8 bases; unmatched junction bases: 9. The CDR3 runs 16 residues. The CDR3 loop is CATSRVAGTGLDEQFF. CDR3 coding DNA: TGTGCCACCAGCAGAGTAGCCGGGACAGGGTTGGATGAGCAGTTCTTC.

The chain couples TRBV20-1 to TRBJ2-7; D is possibly TRBD2 (5 bases). V shed 3 bases and J shed 4 bases, with 7 bases lying between them. Germline V gene sequence: CDR1 DFQATT, CDR2 SNEGSKA (reference sequence). This CDR3 has 11 amino acids. The CDR3 DNA sequence: TGCAGTGCTAGGACGGGGTACGAGCAGTACGTC. Protein sequence: CSARTGYEQYV.

This chain connects TRBV5-4 to TRBJ1-2, with D unclear. V lost 0 bases and J 4 bases, leaving 7 bases between the germline ends. Germline V lookup: CDR1 SGHNT, CDR2 YYREEE (reference sequence). CDR3 length: 13 residues. CDR3 in DNA: TGTGCCAGCAGCTTGGACAGAATCTATGGCTACACCTTC. The encoded protein is CASSLDRIYGYTF.

The chain joins TRBV2 to TRBJ2-2, with D perhaps matching TRBD2 (6 bases). The CDR3 has 16 residues. Germline values: CDR1 SNHLY, CDR2 FYNNEI. V lost 3 bases and J 2 bases, leaving 13 bases between the germline ends. CDR3 sequence reads: CASSERLAVNTGELFF. The CDR3 region has the DNA TGTGCCAGCAGTGAGAGGTTAGCGGTTAACACCGGGGAGCTGTTTTTT. The variable domain in full, with the rest retrieved from reference TRBV2 and TRBJ2-2, is EPEVTQTPSHQVTQMGQEVILRCVPISNHLYFYWYRQILGQKVEFLVSFYNNEISEKSEIFDDQFSVERPDGSNFTLKIRSTKLEDSAMYFCASSERLAVNTGELFFGEGSRLTVL.

The chain employs TRBV7-6 and TRBJ2-1; 12 bases map to TRBD2. This CDR3 is built from 15 residues. Germline V lookup: CDR1 SGHVS, CDR2 FNYEAQ. Trimming at V came to 2 bases and at J to 8 bases, leaving 4 bases not matched to a gene. The CDR3, as DNA: TGTGCCAGCAGCTTAAGACTAGCGGGAGTTGATGAGCAGTTCTTC. Residues: CASSLRLAGVDEQFF.

This chain links TRBV7-6 with TRBJ1-2, with D possibly being TRBD1 (5 bases). V was pared by 0 bases and J by 1 base, with 9 bases between. There are 15 residues in the CDR3. The germline V gene encodes CDR1 SGHVS and CDR2 FNYEAQ. This chain's CDR3 is CASSLAQGFNYGYTF. In DNA form, the CDR3 reads TGTGCCAGCAGCTTAGCGCAGGGCTTTAACTATGGCTACACCTTC.

The chain uses TRBV11-2 and TRBJ1-2; 9 bases fit TRBD1. This CDR3 has 17 amino acids. Trimming took 1 base from V and 4 from J; bases not matched to a gene: 10. The germline V gene has CDR1 SGHAT and CDR2 FQNNGV. The CDR3 region is CASSLAPRGQGVYGYTF. The CDR3 DNA sequence: TGTGCCAGCAGCTTAGCGCCGAGGGGACAGGGAGTCTATGGCTACACCTTC. Full variable domain (outside the CDR3, taken from reference TRBV11-2 and TRBJ1-2): EAGVAQSPRYKIIEKRQSVAFWCNPISGHATLYWYQQILGQGPKLLIQFQNNGVVDDSQLPKDRFSAERLKGVDSTLKIQPAKLEDSAVYLCASSLAPRGQGVYGYTFGSGTRLTVV.

The genes are TRBV5-6 and TRBJ2-7; tentatively, D is TRBD2 (6 bases). Germline V gene data show CDR1 as SGHDT and CDR2 as YYEEEE. The CDR3 has 16 residues. With 4 bases removed from V and 3 bases from J, the gap between germline ends came to 20 bases. CDR3: CASSDSGRGKGYEQYF. The CDR3 coding sequence is TGTGCCAGCAGCGACTCCGGACGGGGGAAAGGCTACGAGCAGTACTTC. Full variable domain (rest looked up from reference TRBV5-6 and TRBJ2-7): DAGVTQSPTHLIKTRGQQVTLRCSPKSGHDTVSWYQQALGQGPQFIFQYYEEEERQRGNFPDRFSGHQFPNYSSELNVNALLLGDSALYLCASSDSGRGKGYEQYFGPGTRLTVT.

This sequence joins TRBV4-1 and TRBJ2-1; possibly TRBD2 for D (6 bases). From germline, CDR1 is MGHRA and CDR2 YSYEKL. The germline V and J ends were trimmed by 3 bases and 1 base, with 19 bases remaining between them. The CDR3 is made up of 18 amino acids. The CDR3, as DNA: TGCGCCAGCAGCCACCCGGGACTGAGCCCTAAGTCCTACAATGAGCAGTTCTTC. It translates to CASSHPGLSPKSYNEQFF.

The chain is built from TRBV4-3 and TRBJ2-3; 9 bases match TRBD2. The CDR3 spans 18 residues. Germline V gives CDR1 LGHNA, CDR2 YSLEER. Unmatched junction bases numbered 11, after V lost 0 bases and J lost 4 bases. The CDR3 region has the DNA TGCGCCAGCAGCCAAGATCTTCTTAGCGGGAGCTTCCCAGATACGCAGTATTTT. Residues: CASSQDLLSGSFPDTQYF.

The rearrangement joins TRBV27 to TRBJ2-1; D possibly corresponds to TRBD1 (5 bases). The CDR3 runs to 14 residues. V was cut by 5 bases and J by 0 bases, with 8 bases left in between. The germline gives CDR1 MNHEY, CDR2 SMNVEV (reference sequence). CDR3 protein: CASSPGFSYNEQFF. The CDR3 DNA reads as TGTGCCAGCAGTCCAGGGTTCTCCTACAATGAGCAGTTCTTC.

The chain links TRBV5-6 to TRBJ2-1; TRBD2 agrees at 12 bases. Trimming cost V 5 bases and J 5 bases; bases outside gene matches: 2. The CDR3 runs 14 residues. Germline V gene sequence: CDR1 SGHDT, CDR2 YYEEEE. In nucleotides, the CDR3 is TGTGCCAGCAGTTCTAGCGGGGGGGACAATGAGCAGTTCTTC. The encoded protein is CASSSSGGDNEQFF.

The CDR3 coding sequence is TGTGCTAGTGGTTTGGCCGTTAGCGGGGGGGCCCCACTAAGCTCCTACGAGCAGTACTTC. It translates to CASGLAVSGGAPLSSYEQYF. This sequence joins TRBV12-5 and TRBJ2-7; 11 nucleotides align to TRBD2. This CDR3 region has 20 residues. V was clipped by 1 base and J by 0 bases; unmatched bases: 14. Germline CDR1 is LGHNT and CDR2 is FRNRAP.

The sample holds one count of this clone. The chain employs TRBV29-1 and TRBJ1-1; perhaps TRBD1 as D (5 bases). The ends were cut back, 3 bases at V and 1 base at J, with 12 bases in the middle. Germline V gene data show CDR1 as SQVTM and CDR2 as ANQGSEA. The CDR3 runs to 14 residues. CDR3 DNA sequence: TGCAGCGTTGATAGGGCGGGACCGAACACTGAAGCTTTCTTT. Translation gives CSVDRAGPNTEAFF.

In the case of this clone: The sample holds other DNA sequences that translate to the same CDR3. As DNA, the CDR3 is TGTGCCAGCAGCTTAGTGGCAGAGACCCAGTACTTC. Amino acids: CASSLVAETQYF. This rearrangement joins TRBV11-2 to TRBJ2-5; D uncertain. The CDR3 sequence is 12 residues long. Germline CDR1 and CDR2: SGHAT and FQNNGV. V lost 1 base, J lost 4 bases, and 4 bases lay in between.